This is a list of T cell receptor beta chains from one sample in a study of early T cells in non-severe SARS-CoV-2 infection. TCRdb analysed the 5' RACE reads with MiXCR anew, one entry per CDR3 protein. The sample shows some 59,000 distinct CDR3 sequences, around 9.3% of them seen only once. Sequenced material: whole blood. Source of these receptors: an adult who was a healthcare worker with PCR-confirmed SARS-CoV-2 infection or an uninfected control (not recorded which). The CDR3 runs from the conserved cysteine through the conserved F or W. The D gene is left open where the match is weak. Clone size is not always given. Where it is, it says once, few, many or a class for expanded clones.

D,J,V,size,CDR3,DNA
.,TRBJ2-7,TRBV10-3,few,CAISPPAGEQYF,TGTGCCATCAGTCCGCCAGCGGGCGAGCAGTACTTC
.,TRBJ2-5,TRBV10-3,many,CAIKGGPGETQYF,TGTGCCATCAAAGGGGGGCCAGGAGAGACCCAGTACTTC
TRBD2,TRBJ2-5,TRBV6-5,few,CASSPRLAGEQETQYF,TGTGCCAGCAGCCCCAGACTAGCGGGAGAACAAGAGACCCAGTACTTC
TRBD2,TRBJ2-5,TRBV9,few,CASSVGVTSGEETQYF,TGTGCCAGCAGCGTAGGTGTGACTAGCGGGGAAGAGACCCAGTACTTC
.,TRBJ1-4,TRBV6-2/TRBV6-3,.,CASSVTNEKLFF,TGTGCCAGCAGCGTGACTAATGAAAAACTGTTTTTT
TRBD2,TRBJ2-7,TRBV12-3/TRBV12-4,many,CASTFGGGSSYEQYF,TGTGCCAGCACCTTTGGCGGGGGGAGCTCCTACGAGCAGTACTTC
.,TRBJ1-1,TRBV29-1,.,CSVEETGGPAFF,TGCAGCGTTGAAGAAACCGGGGGCCCAGCTTTCTTT
.,TRBJ2-7,TRBV2,few,CASEGGEQYF,TGTGCCAGCGAAGGCGGCGAGCAGTACTTC
TRBD1,TRBJ1-4,TRBV7-4,.,CASSSGQAEKLFF,TGTGCCAGCAGCTCCGGACAGGCTGAAAAACTGTTTTTT
.,TRBJ1-2,TRBV7-9,few,CASSPVEYGYTF,TGTGCCAGCAGCCCGGTCGAGTATGGCTACACCTTC
.,TRBJ2-3,TRBV3-1,.,CASSPLNADTQYF,TGTGCCAGCAGCCCTCTGAACGCAGATACGCAGTATTTT
.,TRBJ2-1,TRBV4-1,few,CASSQDRYEQFF,TGCGCCAGCAGCCAAGATCGATATGAGCAGTTCTTC
TRBD1,TRBJ1-5,TRBV30,.,CAWSPRTGNQPQHF,TGTGCCTGGAGTCCCCGGACAGGGAATCAGCCCCAGCATTTT
.,TRBJ2-1,TRBV29-1,few,CSVVEGTGFF,TGCAGCGTTGTGGAGGGCACCGGGTTCTTC
TRBD1,TRBJ1-1,TRBV7-8,.,CASSSRRGRDTEAFF,TGTGCCAGCAGCTCCCGCAGGGGGCGCGACACTGAAGCTTTCTTT
TRBD1,TRBJ2-7,TRBV6-6,.,CASTMRDREIHEQCF,TGTGCCAGCACGATGAGGGACAGGGAAATCCACGAGCAGTGCTTC
.,TRBJ2-5,TRBV12-3/TRBV12-4,.,CASSFNSQETQYF,TGTGCCAGCAGTTTTAACAGCCAAGAGACCCAGTACTTC
TRBD2,TRBJ2-1,TRBV6-6,many,CASASGGVNEQFF,TGTGCCAGCGCTAGCGGGGGGGTAAATGAGCAGTTCTTC
.,TRBJ1-6,TRBV14,few,CASSQTGWAQDSPLHF,TGTGCCAGCAGCCAGACCGGCTGGGCTCAGGATTCACCCCTCCACTTT
.,TRBJ1-6,TRBV5-1,few,CASSLAGQGYSPLHF,TGCGCCAGCAGCTTGGCCGGGCAGGGTTATTCACCCCTCCACTTT
TRBD1,TRBJ1-1,TRBV6-5,.,CASSPRFHRGMNTEAFF,TGTGCCAGCAGTCCCCGTTTCCACAGGGGCATGAACACTGAAGCTTTCTTT
TRBD1,TRBJ2-7,TRBV5-4,many,CASSLGQGSYEQYF,TGTGCCAGCAGCCTGGGACAGGGGTCCTACGAGCAGTACTTC
.,TRBJ1-1,TRBV18,.,CASSPRQGRMNTEAFF,TGTGCCAGCTCACCAAGGCAGGGGCGGATGAACACTGAAGCTTTCTTT
.,TRBJ2-6,TRBV6-6,many,CASAGGPGANVLTF,TGTGCCAGCGCTGGAGGGCCTGGGGCCAACGTCCTGACTTTC
.,TRBJ1-2,TRBV20-1,many,CSASPTGNDGYTF,TGCAGTGCCAGCCCTACAGGGAACGATGGCTACACCTTC
.,TRBJ2-3,TRBV27,.,CATLNLGASTDTQYF,TGTGCCACCTTGAACTTGGGCGCTAGCACAGATACGCAGTATTTT
TRBD1,TRBJ2-6,TRBV3-1,few,CASSLGTGRGANVLTF,TGTGCCAGCAGCCTGGGGACAGGGAGAGGGGCCAACGTCCTGACTTTC
.,TRBJ2-5,TRBV2,many,CASLVARAPDWGQYF,TGTGCCAGCCTCGTCGCGCGAGCCCCCGATTGGGGCCAGTACTTC
.,TRBJ2-3,TRBV7-9,many,CASSPLAEGDTQYF,TGTGCCAGCAGCCCTTTAGCGGAAGGGGATACGCAGTATTTT
.,TRBJ2-4,TRBV18,.,CASSPLMRLLNFTQYF,TGTGCCAGCTCACCACTTATGAGACTACTCAACTTCACTCAGTACTTC
.,TRBJ2-3,TRBV5-4,many,CASSLDTSTDTQYF,TGTGCCAGCAGCTTGGATACTAGCACAGATACGCAGTATTTT
TRBD1,TRBJ2-1,TRBV27,few,CASSSGQGSFNEQFF,TGTGCCAGCAGTTCGGGACAGGGTAGTTTTAATGAGCAGTTCTTC
.,TRBJ1-6,TRBV11-3,few,CASSLGVDSPLHF,TGTGCCAGCAGCTTAGGGGTGGATTCACCCCTCCACTTT
TRBD2,TRBJ2-7,TRBV11-2,.,CASSLGPGGTREQYF,TGTGCCAGCAGCTTGGGGCCGGGGGGTACTCGCGAGCAGTACTTC
.,TRBJ2-1,TRBV29-1,.,CSVVPHEQFF,TGCAGCGTTGTTCCCCATGAGCAGTTCTTC
.,TRBJ1-2,TRBV2,many,CASSGQALSGYTF,TGTGCCAGCAGTGGACAGGCTTTGAGTGGCTACACCTTC
TRBD2,TRBJ2-4,TRBV12-3/TRBV12-4,many,CASSLGRGGHIQYF,TGTGCCAGCTCCCTGGGGCGGGGGGGCCACATTCAGTACTTC
.,TRBJ2-3,TRBV4-1,.,CASRQGSGFTDTQYF,TGCGCCAGCAGGCAGGGTAGCGGATTCACAGATACGCAGTATTTT
TRBD1,TRBJ2-6,TRBV5-4,.,CASSLGQGWGSGANVLTF,TGTGCCAGCAGCTTGGGACAGGGCTGGGGCTCTGGGGCCAACGTCCTGACTTTC